A single sample is the source of the 23 T cell receptor beta chains below, sequenced in a study of cytomegalovirus exposure and HLA in healthy donors. The PCR used 60 Vbeta and 13 Jbeta primers. Method: immunoSEQ multiplex PCR; TCRdb's copy keeps in-frame clones and lacks some. This sample contains some 75,000 clones. Sequencing was performed on PBMCs. The receptors were gathered from a boy aged 10-17 years in good health and CMV-seronegative.

This chain links TRBV7-2 with TRBJ1-2; TRBD1 is a possible D gene (5 bases). The CDR3 length is 14 residues. V lost 1 base, J lost 8 bases, and 14 bases lay in between. Germline V gene data show CDR1 as SGHTA and CDR2 as FQGNSA. In DNA, the CDR3 is TGTGCCAGCAGCTTAGACGGCAGGGAGGGAGGCTACACCTTC. Amino acid sequence: CASSLDGREGGYTF. Full variable domain (missing parts from reference TRBV7-2 and TRBJ1-2): GAGVSQSPSNKVTEKGKDVELRCDPISGHTALYWYRQSLGQGLEFLIYFQGNSAPDKSGLPSDRFSAERTGGSVSTLTIQRTQQEDSAVYLCASSLDGREGGYTFGSGTRLTVV.

This chain links TRBV5-5 with TRBJ1-2; TRBD1 is a possible D gene (6 bases). The CDR3 is 14 amino acids. The germline V gene has CDR1 SGHKS and CDR2 YYEKEE (reference sequence). Trimming stripped 2 bases from V and 2 bases from J, with 10 bases between. The CDR3 DNA reads TGTGCCAGCAGCTTCCTACAGGGCAACTATGGCTACACCTTC. Amino acid sequence: CASSFLQGNYGYTF.

The CDR3 DNA follows: TGCGCCAGCAGCTTGAGCCCTAGCGGGAGGGCCTACGAGCAGTACTTC. Protein sequence: CASSLSPSGRAYEQYF. The chain uses TRBV5-1 and TRBJ2-7, with TRBD2 matching 12 bases. V lost 1 base to trimming and J lost 2 bases; unmatched junction nucleotides: 4. The CDR3 totals 16 residues. CDR1 and CDR2 (germline): SGHRS, YFSETQ.

The chain is built from TRBV6-1 and TRBJ1-1; the D is unclear. Trimming left V 9 bases short and J 5 bases short, with 10 bases between. CDR1 and CDR2 (germline): MNHNS, SASEGT. This CDR3 is 11 amino acids long. For the CDR3, the DNA is TGTGCCAGTATATTTTTGACTGAAGCTTTCTTT. It encodes CASIFLTEAFF.

The V gene is TRBV6-5, the J gene TRBJ1-2, with 7 bases matching TRBD1. CDR3 length: 14 residues. J was trimmed by 6 bases and V by 6 bases; bases with no gene match: 10. The V gene's germline CDR1 is MNHEY and CDR2 SVGAGI. The CDR3 here is CASRKIDRENGYTF. The DNA of the CDR3 is TGTGCCAGCAGAAAAATAGACAGGGAGAATGGCTACACCTTC.

The chain joins TRBV4-3 to TRBJ1-4, with D maybe TRBD1 (5 bases). This CDR3 region has 15 residues. The V gene's germline CDR1 is LGHNA and CDR2 YSLEER. Trimming left V 1 base short and J 8 bases short, with 14 bases between. CDR3: CASSQGPGYEEKLFF. CDR3 nucleotides: TGCGCCAGCAGCCAAGGCCCAGGGTACGAAGAAAAACTGTTTTTT.

The chain combines TRBV6-6 with TRBJ1-3; maybe TRBD1 (6 bases). Germline CDR1 reads MNHNY; CDR2 reads SVGAGI (reference sequence). The CDR3 contains 15 residues. Trimming removed 7 bases at V and 1 base at J, with 14 bases between. In nucleotides, the CDR3 is TGTGCCAGCACCCCCTCCACAGGGTCTGGAAACACCATATATTTT. Its protein is CASTPSTGSGNTIYF.

V and J are TRBV4-3 and TRBJ2-7; 9 bases align to TRBD2. Germline CDR1 LGHNA, CDR2 YSLEER. CDR3 length: 15 residues. Unmatched junction bases numbered 6, after V lost 4 bases and J lost 2 bases. This CDR3 is CASSLAAGGAYEQYF. In nucleotides, the CDR3 is TGCGCCAGCAGCCTCGCAGCGGGAGGAGCCTACGAGCAGTACTTC.

The chain uses TRBV30 and TRBJ2-7; 8 nucleotides agree with TRBD1. Trimming at V came to 0 bases and at J to 3 bases, leaving 10 bases not matched to a gene. This CDR3 contains 16 residues. Germline CDR1 and CDR2: GTSNPN and SVGIG (reference sequence). CDR3 nucleotides: TGTGCCTGGAGTGTAGGGTCAGGGGGCGTTTACTACGAGCAGTACTTC. Translation: CAWSVGSGGVYYEQYF.

The rearrangement uses TRBV7-8 and TRBJ2-1; D uncertain. The germline V and J ends were trimmed by 1 base and 6 bases, with 13 bases remaining between them. This CDR3 has 15 residues. Germline CDR1 is SGHVS and CDR2 is FQNEAQ. The DNA of the CDR3 is TGTGCCAGCAGCTTAGGTAGACTCCCCACCAATGAGCAGTTCTTC. Translating it yields CASSLGRLPTNEQFF.

The chain employs TRBV6-5 and TRBJ2-5, with D perhaps TRBD2 (6 bases). There are 14 residues in the CDR3. Germline V CDR1 and CDR2: MNHEY, SVGAGI. The V end lost 10 bases, the J end lost 0 bases, and 15 bases lay between the germline ends. Here the CDR3 reads CATARRGYQETQYF. The CDR3 DNA reads TGTGCCACCGCTAGGAGGGGTTACCAAGAGACCCAGTACTTC.

This chain connects TRBV2 to TRBJ2-3; no reliable D call. Germline V CDR1 and CDR2: SNHLY, FYNNEI. The CDR3 is made up of 11 amino acids. Trimming removed 4 bases at V and 3 bases at J, with 2 bases between. DNA for the CDR3: TGTGCCAGCAGTGCGACAGATACGCAGTATTTT. Protein: CASSATDTQYF.

V usage is TRBV29-1 and J usage is TRBJ1-2; D call uncertain. The V gene lost 4 bases and the J gene lost 6 bases, with 15 bases spanning the gap. Looked up from germline, CDR1 is SQVTM and CDR2 is ANQGSEA. This CDR3 contains 13 residues. CDR3 bases: TGCAGCGTTGGAGTTGGGCCCGGGGATGGCTACACCTTC. Translating gives CSVGVGPGDGYTF.

V usage is TRBV27 and J usage is TRBJ1-1; D is undetermined. CDR1 and CDR2 from the germline V gene are MNHEY and SMNVEV (reference sequence). This CDR3 region has 14 residues. V lost 0 bases to trimming and J lost 2 bases, with 7 bases between them. CDR3 sequence reads: CASSLSAVNTEAFF. The DNA of the CDR3 is TGTGCCAGCAGTTTATCGGCAGTTAACACTGAAGCTTTCTTT.

The chain carries TRBV7-9 and TRBJ2-1; TRBD1 is a possible D gene (5 bases). The V gene's germline CDR1 is SEHNR and CDR2 FQNEAQ (reference sequence). The CDR3 runs 12 residues. Trimming took off 6 bases at V and 7 bases at J, with 10 bases between the two ends. For the CDR3, the DNA is TGTGCCAGCAGACAAGGGGTGAATGAGCAGTTCTTC. This sequence encodes CASRQGVNEQFF. The full variable domain, completed using reference TRBV7-9 and TRBJ2-1, is DTGVSQNPRHKITKRGQNVTFRCDPISEHNRLYWYRQTLGQGPEFLTYFQNEAQLEKSRLLSDRFSAERPKGSFSTLEIQRTEQGDSAMYLCASRQGVNEQFFGPGTRLTVL.

The CDR3 loop reads CASTILDRPPYEQYF. In nucleotides, the CDR3 is TGTGCCTCCACGATCCTCGACAGGCCCCCTTACGAGCAGTACTTC. This chain connects TRBV6-1 to TRBJ2-7, with D possibly matching TRBD1 (6 bases). Trimming cost V 11 bases and J 4 bases, with 24 bases left between them. The CDR3 runs 15 residues. CDR1 MNHNS and CDR2 SASEGT come from the germline V gene.

The V and J genes are TRBV5-5 and TRBJ1-2; 7 bases are shared with TRBD1. The CDR3 contains 14 residues. J gave up 8 bases and V 4 bases, and 11 bases lay outside the gene matches. Germline V CDR1 and CDR2: SGHKS, YYEKEE (reference sequence). The DNA of the CDR3 is TGTGCCAGCAGCCCTGACAGGGTCCAAGGCGGCTACACCTTC. It encodes CASSPDRVQGGYTF.

The chain recombines TRBV14 with TRBJ2-1; D possibly corresponds to TRBD2 (5 bases). With 4 bases removed from V and 5 bases from J, the gap between germline ends came to 18 bases. The V gene's germline CDR1 is SGHDN and CDR2 FVKESK. The CDR3 is made up of 16 amino acids. The CDR3 bases are TGTGCCAGCAGCCCGCTAGAGGGTGCCTTCGACAATGAGCAGTTCTTC. It yields the protein CASSPLEGAFDNEQFF.

The chain links TRBV10-3 to TRBJ1-6; D is possibly TRBD1 (6 bases). CDR3 length: 14 residues. V lost 4 bases, J lost 6 bases, and 10 bases lay in between. Germline CDR1 ENHRY, CDR2 SYGVKD. CDR3 bases: TGTGCCATCAGTGCCACAGGGCGTAATTCACCCCTCCACTTT. Residues: CAISATGRNSPLHF.

The chain recombines TRBV2 with TRBJ1-3; unclear D gene. Trimming took 6 bases from V and 8 from J, leaving 8 bases between them. Germline CDR1 SNHLY, CDR2 FYNNEI. The CDR3 spans 11 residues. CDR3 in amino acids: CASREQYTIYF. DNA of the CDR3: TGTGCCAGCAGGGAGCAATACACCATATATTTT.

The chain is built from TRBV6-1 and TRBJ2-1, with 11 bases matching TRBD1. The CDR3 has 15 residues. With 4 bases clipped from V and 7 bases from J, the junction kept 6 bases outside the gene matches. In germline, CDR1 is MNHNS, CDR2 SASEGT. Here the CDR3 reads CASSVRDRGGNEQFF. CDR3 bases: TGTGCCAGCAGTGTCCGGGACAGGGGGGGGAATGAGCAGTTCTTC.

The chain carries TRBV5-1 and TRBJ2-3, with 15 positions matching TRBD2. Trimming took 0 bases from V and 1 from J; bases not matched to a gene: 6. Germline CDR1 and CDR2: SGHRS and YFSETQ. This CDR3 comprises 19 residues. The CDR3 loop reads CASSLAGLAGGRRTDTQYF. CDR3 DNA sequence: TGCGCCAGCAGCTTGGCGGGACTAGCGGGAGGACGGCGCACAGATACGCAGTATTTT.

CDR3 region: CASSEWGPLDNTEAFF. For the CDR3, the DNA is TGTGCCAGCAGTGAATGGGGCCCTCTAGATAACACTGAAGCTTTCTTT. V is TRBV6-1 and J is TRBJ1-1, with D perhaps TRBD1 (5 bases). The CDR3 is made up of 16 amino acids. With 2 bases removed from V and 2 bases from J, the gap between germline ends came to 15 bases. Germline lookup yields CDR1 MNHNS and CDR2 SASEGT.